This TCR beta chain came from a study of brain T cells in children with intractable seizures. General observations from the study: Clones missing pre-surgery may reflect undersampling of that blood sample.

The method was immunoSEQ multiplex PCR; TCRdb's version includes in-frame clones alone and lacks a portion of them. There are fewer than 80,000 clones in the sample; around 95% occur only once, and around 0.4% lies in the top ten. With regard to this clone: The antigen remains unidentified.

The CDR3 runs 12 residues. V was cut by 2 bases and J by 7 bases, with 8 bases left in between. Germline V gene lookup returns CDR1 MNHNS and CDR2 SASEGT. This specimen consisted of peripheral blood, obtained at surgery. The sequence derives from a boy younger than two with focal cortical dysplasia and intractable seizures. The chain uses TRBV6-1 and TRBJ2-5; tentative D call: TRBD2 (5 bases). The CDR3 reads CASSEWRPTQYF. The DNA of the CDR3 is TGTGCCAGCAGTGAATGGAGGCCGACCCAGTACTTC.